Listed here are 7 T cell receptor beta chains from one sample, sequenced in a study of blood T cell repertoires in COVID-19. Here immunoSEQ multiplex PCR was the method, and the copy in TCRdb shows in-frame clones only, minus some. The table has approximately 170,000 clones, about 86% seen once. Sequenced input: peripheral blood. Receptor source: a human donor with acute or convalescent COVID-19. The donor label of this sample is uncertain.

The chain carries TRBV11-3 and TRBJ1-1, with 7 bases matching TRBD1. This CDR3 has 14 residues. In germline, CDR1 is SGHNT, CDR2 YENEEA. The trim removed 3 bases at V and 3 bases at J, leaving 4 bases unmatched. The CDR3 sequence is CASSLTGSDTEAFF. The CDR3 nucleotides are TGTGCCAGCAGCTTGACAGGGTCGGACACTGAAGCTTTCTTT.

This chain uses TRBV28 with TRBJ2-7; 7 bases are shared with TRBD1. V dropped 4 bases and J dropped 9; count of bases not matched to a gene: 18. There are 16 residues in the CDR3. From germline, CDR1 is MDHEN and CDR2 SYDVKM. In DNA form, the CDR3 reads TGTGCCAGCAGTTCCTCAGGGACAGACTGGAAAAGAGGGCAGTACTTC. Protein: CASSSSGTDWKRGQYF.

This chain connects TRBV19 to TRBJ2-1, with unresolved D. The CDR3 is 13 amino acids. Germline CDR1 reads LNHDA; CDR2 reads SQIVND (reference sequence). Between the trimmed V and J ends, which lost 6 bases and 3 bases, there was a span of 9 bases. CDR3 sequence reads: CASSDNIYNEQFF. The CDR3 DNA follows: TGTGCCAGTAGCGACAACATCTACAATGAGCAGTTCTTC.

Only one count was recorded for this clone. CDR3 region: CASISLQTGGAGELFF. The CDR3 DNA sequence: TGTGCCAGTATTTCTCTCCAGACAGGGGGAGCCGGGGAGCTGTTTTTT. The chain combines TRBV19 with TRBJ2-2, with 9 bases lining up with TRBD1. Germline lookup yields CDR1 LNHDA and CDR2 SQIVND (reference sequence). The CDR3 is 16 amino acids. Trimming at V came to 7 bases and at J to 6 bases, leaving 12 bases not matched to a gene.

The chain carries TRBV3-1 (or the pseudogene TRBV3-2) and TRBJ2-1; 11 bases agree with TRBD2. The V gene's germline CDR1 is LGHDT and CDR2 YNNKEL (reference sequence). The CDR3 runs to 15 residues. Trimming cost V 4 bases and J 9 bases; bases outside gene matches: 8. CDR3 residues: CASSRSLAGVIEQFF. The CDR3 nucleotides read TGTGCCAGCAGCCGATCACTAGCGGGAGTTATTGAGCAGTTCTTC.

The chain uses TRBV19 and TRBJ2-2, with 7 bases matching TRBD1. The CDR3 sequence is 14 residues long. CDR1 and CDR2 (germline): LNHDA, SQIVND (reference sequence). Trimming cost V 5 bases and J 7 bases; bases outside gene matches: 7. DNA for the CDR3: TGTGCCAGTAGTTGGGGGACAGAGGACGGGGAGCTGTTTTTT. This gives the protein CASSWGTEDGELFF.

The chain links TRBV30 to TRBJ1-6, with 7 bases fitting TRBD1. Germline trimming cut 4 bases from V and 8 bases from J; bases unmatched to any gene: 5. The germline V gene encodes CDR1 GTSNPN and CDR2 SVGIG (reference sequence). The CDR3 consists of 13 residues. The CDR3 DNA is TGTGCCTGGATAGGTCAGGGGGATTCACCCCTCCACTTT. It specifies CAWIGQGDSPLHF.